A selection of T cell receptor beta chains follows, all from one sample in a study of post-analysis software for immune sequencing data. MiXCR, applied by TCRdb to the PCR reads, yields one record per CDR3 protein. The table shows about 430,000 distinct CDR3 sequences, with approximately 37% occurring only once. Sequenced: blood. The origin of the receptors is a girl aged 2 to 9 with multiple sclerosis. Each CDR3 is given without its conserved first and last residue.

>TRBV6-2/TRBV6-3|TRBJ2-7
ASSSFSELGIRYNEQY
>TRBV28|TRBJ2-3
ASSPGVGTQY
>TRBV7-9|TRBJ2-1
ASSPHGLAGGLGNEQF
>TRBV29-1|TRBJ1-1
SVVRTDTEAF
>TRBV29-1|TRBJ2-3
SVRSPDTQY
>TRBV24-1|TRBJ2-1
ATSDANYEQF
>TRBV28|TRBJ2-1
ASSFLSGGATEQF
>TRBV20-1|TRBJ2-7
SARGTGTYEQY
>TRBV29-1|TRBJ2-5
SVGTGDLETQY
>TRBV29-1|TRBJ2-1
SVELAERYNEQF
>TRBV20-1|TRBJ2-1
SAPLAVTGEQF
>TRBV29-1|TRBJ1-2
SVEGTPNYGYT
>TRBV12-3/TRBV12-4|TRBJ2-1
ASRSTSGASYNEQF
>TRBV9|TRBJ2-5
ASGLAGGPPFQETQY
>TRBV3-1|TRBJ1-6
ASSLDQGPLH